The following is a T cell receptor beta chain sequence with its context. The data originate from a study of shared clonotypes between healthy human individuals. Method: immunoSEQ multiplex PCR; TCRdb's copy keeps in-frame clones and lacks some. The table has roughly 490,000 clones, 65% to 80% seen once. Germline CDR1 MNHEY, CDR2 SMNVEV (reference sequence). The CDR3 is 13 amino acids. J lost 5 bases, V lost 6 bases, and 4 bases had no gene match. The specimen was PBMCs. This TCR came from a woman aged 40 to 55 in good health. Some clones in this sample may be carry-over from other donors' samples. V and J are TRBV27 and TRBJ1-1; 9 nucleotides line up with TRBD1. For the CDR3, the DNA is TGTGCCAGCAGGGACAGGGGTACGACTGAAGCTTTCTTT. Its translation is CASRDRGTTEAFF.